This TCR beta chain was identified in a study of blood T cell repertoires in COVID-19. About the research overall: Sites across the United States, Italy and Spain contributed samples from acute and convalescent COVID-19. The analysed material was cDNA or gDNA that came from T cells, B-cell-depleted T cells, or PBMCs.

This clone was seen more than once but under ten times. Authors' processing steps: Counts of nucleated cells, estimated from reference gene primer amplification, were obtained. Some clones are missing from TCRdb's copy, which holds only in-frame ones; the method was immunoSEQ multiplex PCR. V, J and clone size derive from that table, while D and trimming were established from the DNA sequence. The sample lists over 150,000 clones; approximately 85% were seen once. Trimming left V 7 bases short and J 0 bases short, with 14 bases between. CDR1 is SNHLY and CDR2 is FYNNEI in the germline V gene. This CDR3 spans 15 amino acids.

This sequence originates from a middle-aged man who had recovered from COVID-19. This chain joins TRBV2 and TRBJ2-3; perhaps TRBD1 as D (6 bases). The sequenced material came from PBMCs or T cells enriched from blood (not recorded which). CDR3: CASTQTGSSTDTQYF. The DNA of the CDR3 is TGTGCCAGCACCCAGACAGGATCTAGCACAGATACGCAGTATTTT.